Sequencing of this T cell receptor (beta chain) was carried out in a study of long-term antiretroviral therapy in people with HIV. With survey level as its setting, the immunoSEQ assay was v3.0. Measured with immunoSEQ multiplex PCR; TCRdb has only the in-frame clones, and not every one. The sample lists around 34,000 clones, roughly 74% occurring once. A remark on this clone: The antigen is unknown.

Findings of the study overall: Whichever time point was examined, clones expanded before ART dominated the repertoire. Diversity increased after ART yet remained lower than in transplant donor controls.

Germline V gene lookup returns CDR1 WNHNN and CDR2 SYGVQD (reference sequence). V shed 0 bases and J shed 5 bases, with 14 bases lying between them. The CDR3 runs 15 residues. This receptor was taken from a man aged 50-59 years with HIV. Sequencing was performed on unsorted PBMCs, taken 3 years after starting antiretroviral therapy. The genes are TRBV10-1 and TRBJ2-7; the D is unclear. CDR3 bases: TGCGCCAGCAGTGAGTCCCTCCAGATTCGGCACGAGCAGTACTTC. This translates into CASSESLQIRHEQYF.